Listed below are T cell receptor beta chains from one sample, sequenced in a study of T cell changes during pregnancy in multiple sclerosis. The repertoire was sequenced with immunoSEQ multiplex PCR; TCRdb's copy has only in-frame clones and lacks some. The table includes 30,000 to 45,000 clones, 92% detected once. The material was CD8+ T cells from peripheral blood mononuclear cells, obtained in the first trimester of pregnancy. These receptors all stem from a female donor with multiple sclerosis, enrolled in a pregnancy study. The CDR3 runs from the conserved cysteine through the conserved F or W. The order of the fields is V gene, J gene, clone size, D gene, CDR3 DNA, CDR3 protein. A D gene is named only where the DNA matches it firmly. Rows may omit the clone size; those that give it use once, few, many or a size class.

TRBV9	TRBJ1-3	-	TRBD1	TGTGCCAGCAGCGTAGGAGGGGGCAGGAGGGTCGGCTCTGGAAACACCATATATTTT	CASSVGGGRRVGSGNTIYF
TRBV29-1	TRBJ1-4	-	TRBD1	TGCAGCGTTTGGGGGACAGGGACCGGCGGCACAACTAATGAAAAACTGTTTTTT	CSVWGTGTGGTTNEKLFF
TRBV11-2	TRBJ2-7	-	-	TGTGCCAGCAGCTTAGTTACCTACGAGCAGTACTTC	CASSLVTYEQYF
TRBV9	TRBJ2-1	-	TRBD1	TGTGCCAGCAGCGCGAACAGGGGGCTTACGTACAATGAGCAGTTCTTC	CASSANRGLTYNEQFF
TRBV4-1	TRBJ1-2	few	TRBD1	TGCGCCAGCAGCCAAACACAGGGGGCGGTTTCTGGCTATGGCTACACCTTC	CASSQTQGAVSGYGYTF
TRBV5-6	TRBJ2-7	-	TRBD1	TGTGCCAGCAGCTTGGGGACAGGCTACGAGCAGTACTTC	CASSLGTGYEQYF
TRBV10-3	TRBJ2-2	once	TRBD1	TGTGCCATCAGTGAGTCCCCGGGACAGGGCACCGGGGAGCTGTTTTTT	CAISESPGQGTGELFF
TRBV19	TRBJ1-1	-	-	TGTGCCAGTAGTATATCCACAGGGAACACTGAAGCTTTCTTT	CASSISTGNTEAFF
TRBV4-1	TRBJ1-1	-	-	TGCGCCAGCAGCCAAGAAAGTGACGGGGGGCTCGGGGCTTTCTTT	CASSQESDGGLGAFF
TRBV4-1	TRBJ2-3	-	-	TGCGCCAGCAGCCAATTCGGTGGCACAGATACGCAGTATTTT	CASSQFGGTDTQYF
TRBV20-1	TRBJ1-1	-	-	TGCAGTGCAATTGACAGAGAAGCTTTCTTT	CSAIDREAFF
TRBV7-9	TRBJ2-7	-	TRBD2	TGTGCCAGCGCACCGGGACTAGCGAAAGAGCAGTACTTC	CASAPGLAKEQYF
TRBV5-1	TRBJ2-3	-	TRBD2	TGCGCCAGCAGTTCATCTAGCGGGGGGGGTAGCACAGATACGCAGTATTTT	CASSSSSGGGSTDTQYF
TRBV4-2	TRBJ1-2	-	-	TGTGCCAGCAGCCATAATACACAGGGTGACTATGGCTACACCTTC	CASSHNTQGDYGYTF
TRBV9	TRBJ2-1	once	-	TGTGCCAGCAGCGTCGGGGGACAGATCAATGAGCAGTTCTTC	CASSVGGQINEQFF
TRBV19	TRBJ1-4	-	-	TGTGCCAGTAGTATAGAACCGGTCCTCACTAATGAAAAACTGTTTTTT	CASSIEPVLTNEKLFF
TRBV5-6	TRBJ2-2	-	TRBD1	TGTGCCAGCAGCCCCCGGGACAGCGACACCGGGGAGCTGTTTTTT	CASSPRDSDTGELFF
TRBV15	TRBJ1-6	-	TRBD1	TGTGCCACCAGCGCAGGACAGGCAGACTATTCACCCCTCCACTTT	CATSAGQADYSPLHF
TRBV2	TRBJ2-4	-	-	TGTGCCAGCAGTGAACGGACAGAGGGGTTGGGGAACATTCAGTACTTC	CASSERTEGLGNIQYF
TRBV13	TRBJ2-7	once	-	TGTGCCAGCAGCGTGGGGGGTAACGAGCAGTACTTC	CASSVGGNEQYF
TRBV5-6	TRBJ2-1	once	TRBD1	TGTGCCAGCAGCCACGGGGAGGACAGGGGCGACCGCAATGAGCAGTTCTTC	CASSHGEDRGDRNEQFF
TRBV6-1	TRBJ2-1	-	-	TGTGCCAGCAGTGAGATTGTTGGAGAAAACAATGAGCAGTTCTTC	CASSEIVGENNEQFF
TRBV30	TRBJ1-1	-	-	TGTGCCTTACGCCTTTTCGCGGACTCTGAAGCTTTCTTT	CALRLFADSEAFF
TRBV11-3	TRBJ1-1	-	-	TGTGCCAGCAGCCGAACCGGGACACCCTTTTTGGCTGAAGCTTTCTTT	CASSRTGTPFLAEAFF
TRBV6-5	TRBJ2-3	-	TRBD1	TGTGCCAGCAGTTACTCTGGGCAGGGGGCAGATACGCAGTATTTT	CASSYSGQGADTQYF
TRBV5-6	TRBJ1-2	-	-	TGTGCCAGCAGCTTTGGAACAGGGTCGGGCTATGGCTACACCTTC	CASSFGTGSGYGYTF
TRBV10-3	TRBJ2-3	-	-	TGTGCCATCAGTGAGAAGGGGTTGGGGGATACGCAGTATTTT	CAISEKGLGDTQYF
TRBV5-4	TRBJ2-5	-	-	TGTGCCAGCAGCTTTCCGGGAGAAGAGACCCAGTACTTC	CASSFPGEETQYF
TRBV6-1	TRBJ1-5	-	-	TGTGCCAGCAGTGAAGTCCAGGGCGCTCAGCCCCAGCATTTT	CASSEVQGAQPQHF
TRBV10-2	TRBJ2-1	-	TRBD2	TGCGCCAGCAGTCTAGCGGGGGGGTATTACAATGAGCAGTTCTTC	CASSLAGGYYNEQFF
TRBV6-5	TRBJ1-1	-	-	TGTGCCAGCAGTTACAGTTCGGGGAGCACTGAAGCTTTCTTT	CASSYSSGSTEAFF
TRBV4-1	TRBJ2-7	-	TRBD2	TGCGCCAGCAGCCAAGGTCGGGGGGGTAACGAGCAGTACTTC	CASSQGRGGNEQYF
TRBV7-9	TRBJ1-1	few	-	TGTGCCAGCAGCCAGGGGCCGGGACGAGGAACTGAAGCTTTCTTT	CASSQGPGRGTEAFF
TRBV9	TRBJ2-3	-	TRBD2	TGTGCCAGCAGCCACACTCTCCTAGCGGAGGCCACAGATACGCAGTATTTT	CASSHTLLAEATDTQYF
TRBV13	TRBJ2-1	-	TRBD1	TGTGCCAGCAGCTCTCCGGGACAGGGAAGGAATGAGCAGTTCTTC	CASSSPGQGRNEQFF
TRBV4-2	TRBJ2-7	few	-	TGTGCCAGCAGCCAAGAACACTACTACGAGCAGTACTTC	CASSQEHYYEQYF
TRBV4-1	TRBJ2-7	-	-	TGCGCCAGCAGCCAAGAATCGAACAACCTCTACGAGCAGTACTTC	CASSQESNNLYEQYF
TRBV5-4	TRBJ1-4	-	TRBD1	TGTGCCAGCAGCAGGGACAGGGGGCATGAAAAACTGTTTTTT	CASSRDRGHEKLFF
TRBV6-5	TRBJ2-3	-	TRBD2	TGTGCCAGCAGTTACGAGGCGGGGGGGCGCACAGATACGCAGTATTTT	CASSYEAGGRTDTQYF
TRBV27	TRBJ1-1	-	-	TGTGCCAGCAGTTTATCGTTTGGGGCGATGAACACTGAAGCTTTCTTT	CASSLSFGAMNTEAFF
TRBV7-8	TRBJ2-7	-	TRBD2	TGTGCCAGCAGCTTAGCGTCGGGACTAAACTACGAGCAGTACTTC	CASSLASGLNYEQYF
TRBV6-5	TRBJ2-1	-	TRBD2	TGTGCCAGCAGACAAAGCGGGGGGAGTGTCAATGAGCAGTTCTTC	CASRQSGGSVNEQFF
TRBV6-4	TRBJ2-3	-	-	TGTGCCAGCAGCGCCACAGGGGACTCCTCCACAGATACGCAGTATTTT	CASSATGDSSTDTQYF
TRBV15	TRBJ2-1	-	-	TGTGCCACCAGCAGCGGGTACAATGAGCAGTTCTTC	CATSSGYNEQFF
TRBV6-5	TRBJ2-3	-	-	TGTGCCAGTCATTCTGGGGGGGCGGATACGCAGTATTTT	CASHSGGADTQYF
TRBV19	TRBJ2-1	-	TRBD2	TGTGCCAGTAGTATAGCACTAGCGGCCTACAATGAGCAGTTCTTC	CASSIALAAYNEQFF
TRBV10-3	TRBJ1-1	-	TRBD1	TGTGCCATCAGCCGGACAGGGGATTCGAACACTGAAGCTTTCTTT	CAISRTGDSNTEAFF
TRBV14	TRBJ1-2	-	TRBD1	TGTGCCAGCAGCCAAGAAGAAGGGGGCTTTAACTATGGCTACACCTTC	CASSQEEGGFNYGYTF
TRBV15	TRBJ1-5	few	-	TGTGCCACCAGCGACTCAACCCAGCCCCAGCATTTT	CATSDSTQPQHF
TRBV6-6	TRBJ1-6	-	TRBD1	TGTGCCAGCTTGGGGACAGGGGAAATAGGGTCACCCCTCCACTTT	CASLGTGEIGSPLHF
TRBV29-1	TRBJ2-3	once	TRBD2	TGCAGCGTTGACGGGACTAGCGGGGGTAGCACAGATACGCAGTATTTT	CSVDGTSGGSTDTQYF
TRBV6-1	TRBJ2-7	once	-	TGTGCCAGCAGTGAACCCTACTACGAGCAGTACTTC	CASSEPYYEQYF
TRBV6-1	TRBJ1-4	-	-	TGTGCCAGCAGTGAAAGGGAGCAGGGGTGGGAAAAACTGTTTTTT	CASSEREQGWEKLFF
TRBV5-4	TRBJ1-2	-	TRBD1	TGTGCCAGCAGCTTCAGGGGGAGTAGTGGCTACACCTTC	CASSFRGSSGYTF
TRBV6-5	TRBJ1-4	-	TRBD1	TGTGCCAGCAGTCCACAGGGGGCAGGGGAAAAACTGTTTTTT	CASSPQGAGEKLFF